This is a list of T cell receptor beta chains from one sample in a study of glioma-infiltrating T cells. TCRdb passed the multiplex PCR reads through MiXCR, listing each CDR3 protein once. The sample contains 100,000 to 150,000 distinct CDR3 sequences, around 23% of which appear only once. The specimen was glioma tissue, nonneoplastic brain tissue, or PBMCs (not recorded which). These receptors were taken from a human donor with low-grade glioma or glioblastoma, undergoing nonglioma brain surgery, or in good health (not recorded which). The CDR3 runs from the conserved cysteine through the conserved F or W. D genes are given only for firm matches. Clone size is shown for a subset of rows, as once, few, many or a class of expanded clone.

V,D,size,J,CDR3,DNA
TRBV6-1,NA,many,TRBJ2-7,CASSAPGQGLYEQYF,TGTGCCAGCAGTGCCCCGGGACAAGGCCTCTACGAGCAGTACTTC
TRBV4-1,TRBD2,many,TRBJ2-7,CASSHSLASGNLEQYF,TGCGCCAGCAGCCACTCTTTGGCTAGCGGAAATCTCGAGCAGTACTTC
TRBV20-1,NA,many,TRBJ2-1,CSARDHAGPRYNEQFF,TGCAGTGCTAGAGATCATGCGGGACCCAGGTACAATGAGCAGTTCTTC
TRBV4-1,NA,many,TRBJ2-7,CASSQDLTRSETPTYEQYF,TGCGCCAGCAGCCAAGATCTGACACGATCCGAGACACCTACCTACGAGCAGTACTTC
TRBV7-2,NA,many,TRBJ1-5,CASSPQEGQPQHF,TGTGCCAGCAGCCCACAGGAGGGTCAGCCCCAGCATTTT
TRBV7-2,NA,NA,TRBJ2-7,CARSWGGKGSYEQYF,TGTGCCAGAAGCTGGGGAGGAAAGGGGTCCTACGAGCAGTACTTC
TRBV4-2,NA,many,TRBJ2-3,CASSQSERTDTQYF,TGTGCCAGCAGCCAATCGGAGCGCACAGATACGCAGTATTTT
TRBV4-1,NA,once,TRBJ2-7,CASGQDLVSQPRREYF,TGCGCCAGCGGCCAAGATCTCGTCAGCCAGCCCCGGAGGGAGTACTTC
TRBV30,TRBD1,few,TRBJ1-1,CAWIRGVANTEAFF,TGTGCCTGGATCAGGGGGGTAGCGAACACTGAAGCTTTCTTT
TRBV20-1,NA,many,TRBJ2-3,CSALRLMKSTDTQYF,TGCAGTGCTCTTCGCCTTATGAAGAGCACAGATACGCAGTATTTT
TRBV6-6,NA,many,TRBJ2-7,CASSYSDYEQYF,TGTGCCAGCAGTTACTCCGACTACGAGCAGTACTTC
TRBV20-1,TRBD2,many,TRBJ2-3,CSSPGLAGAGTDTQYF,TGCAGCTCTCCGGGACTAGCGGGAGCGGGCACAGATACGCAGTATTTT
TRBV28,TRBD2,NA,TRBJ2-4,CASSPKTSGRVGSIQYF,TGTGCCAGCAGTCCCAAGACTAGCGGGAGAGTAGGAAGCATTCAGTACTTC
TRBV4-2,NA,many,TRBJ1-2,CASSHPGIYNYGYTF,TGTGCCAGCAGCCACCCCGGGATATACAACTATGGCTACACCTTC
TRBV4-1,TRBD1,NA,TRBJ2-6,CASSQDGQGANVLTF,TGCGCCAGCAGCCAAGATGGACAGGGCGCCAACGTCCTGACTTTC
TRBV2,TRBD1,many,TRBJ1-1,CASSAQGVNTEAFF,TGTGCCAGCAGTGCTCAGGGGGTGAACACTGAAGCTTTCTTT
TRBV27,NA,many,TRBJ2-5,CASSLPLGTQYF,TGTGCCAGCAGTTTACCCCTGGGGACCCAGTACTTC
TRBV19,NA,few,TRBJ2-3,CASTPTRGHTDTQYF,TGTGCCAGTACCCCCACCCGGGGGCACACAGATACGCAGTATTTT
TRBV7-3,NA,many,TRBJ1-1,CASSSQGDTEAFF,TGTGCCAGCAGCTCCCAGGGTGACACTGAAGCTTTCTTT
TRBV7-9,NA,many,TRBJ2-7,CASSLGQAAYEQYF,TGTGCCAGCAGCTTAGGACAGGCCGCCTACGAGCAGTACTTC
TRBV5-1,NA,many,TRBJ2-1,CASSPNQGEQFF,TGCGCCAGCAGCCCCAACCAAGGAGAGCAGTTCTTC
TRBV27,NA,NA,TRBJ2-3,CASQKADTDTQYF,TGTGCCAGCCAGAAAGCCGACACAGATACGCAGTATTTT
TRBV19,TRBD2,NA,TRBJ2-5,CASELAGSGTQYF,TGTGCCAGCGAGCTAGCGGGCTCAGGGACCCAGTACTTC
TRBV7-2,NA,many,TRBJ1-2,CASSLTLVGVDTF,TGTGCCAGCAGCTTAACCCTCGTGGGGGTGGACACCTTC
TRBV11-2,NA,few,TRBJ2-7,CASSLDSGTDRSYEQYF,TGTGCCAGCAGCTTAGATAGCGGAACTGACCGCTCCTACGAGCAGTACTTC
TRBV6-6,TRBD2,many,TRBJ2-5,CASSYGLVAGGRETQYF,TGTGCCAGCAGTTACGGTCTGGTAGCGGGAGGGAGGGAGACCCAGTACTTC